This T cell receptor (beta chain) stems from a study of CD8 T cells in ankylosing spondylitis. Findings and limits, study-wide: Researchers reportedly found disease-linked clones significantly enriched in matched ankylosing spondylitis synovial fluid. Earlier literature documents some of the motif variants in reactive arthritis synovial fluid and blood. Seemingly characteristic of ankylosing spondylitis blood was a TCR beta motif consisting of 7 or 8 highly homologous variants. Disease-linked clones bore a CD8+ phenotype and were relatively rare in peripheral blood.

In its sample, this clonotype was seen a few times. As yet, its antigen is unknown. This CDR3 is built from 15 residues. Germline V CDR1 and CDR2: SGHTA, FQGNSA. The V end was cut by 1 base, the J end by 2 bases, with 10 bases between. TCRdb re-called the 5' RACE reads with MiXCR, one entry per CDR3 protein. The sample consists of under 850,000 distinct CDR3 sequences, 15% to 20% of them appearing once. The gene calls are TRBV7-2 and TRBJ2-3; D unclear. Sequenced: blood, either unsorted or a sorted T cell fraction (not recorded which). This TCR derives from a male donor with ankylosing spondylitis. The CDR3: CASSLGPPATDTQYF. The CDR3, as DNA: TGTGCCAGCAGCTTAGGACCGCCGGCCACAGATACGCAGTATTTT.